This T cell receptor (beta chain) was retrieved from a study of T cell responses to AZD1222 COVID-19 vaccine. Deletions cut 3 bases from V and 7 bases from J, with 7 bases between. Germline-derived CDR1 and CDR2 are KGHSH and LQKENI. The CDR3 length is 12 residues. Clones were sequenced by immunoSEQ multiplex PCR, and TCRdb holds only the in-frame ones, with some missing. The table has roughly 180,000 clones, roughly nine tenths seen once. In regard to this clone: Its specificity is not known.

Findings and limits, study-wide: The donors showed a predominance of white British ancestry and of females, with possible underestimation of clonal diversity. Just 5 or 6 AZD1222 recipients tested seropositive at baseline.

The gene calls are TRBV18 and TRBJ2-1, with D uncertain. The sample consisted of peripheral blood, taken 28 days after the second AZD1222 dose. The sequence was collected from an adult who received the AZD1222 COVID-19 vaccine. The DNA of the CDR3 is TGTGCCAGCTCACCCGCCCGGAATGAGCAGTTCTTC. Its protein is CASSPARNEQFF.